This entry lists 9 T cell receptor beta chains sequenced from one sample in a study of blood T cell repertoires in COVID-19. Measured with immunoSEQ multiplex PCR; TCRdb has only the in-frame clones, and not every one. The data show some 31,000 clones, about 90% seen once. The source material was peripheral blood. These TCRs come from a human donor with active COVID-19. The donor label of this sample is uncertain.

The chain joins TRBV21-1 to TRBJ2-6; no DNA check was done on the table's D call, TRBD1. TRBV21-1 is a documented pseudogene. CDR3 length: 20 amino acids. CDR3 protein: CASSKSGERQGFAGANVLTF. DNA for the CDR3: TGTGCCAGCAGCAAAAGTGGGGAAAGACAGGGGTTCGCTGGGGCCAACGTCCTGACTTTC.

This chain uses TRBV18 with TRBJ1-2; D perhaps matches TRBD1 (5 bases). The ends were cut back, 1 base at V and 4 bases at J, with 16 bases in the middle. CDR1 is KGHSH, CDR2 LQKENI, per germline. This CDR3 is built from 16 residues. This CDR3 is CASSPRREEGVYGYTF. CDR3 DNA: TGTGCCAGCTCACCACGTAGGGAGGAAGGGGTCTATGGCTACACCTTC. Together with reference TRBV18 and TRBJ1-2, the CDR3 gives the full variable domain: NAGVMQNPRHLVRRRGQEARLRCSPMKGHSHVYWYRQLPEEGLKFMVYLQKENIIDESGMPKERFSAEFPKEGPSILRIQQVVRGDSAAYFCASSPRREEGVYGYTFGSGTRLTVV.

The CDR3 nucleotides read TGTGCCAGCAGTTTCTTACAGGGGAATTCACCCCTCCACTTT. Residues: CASSFLQGNSPLHF. This chain joins TRBV6-5 and TRBJ1-6, with 7 bases matching TRBD1. The V segment lost 4 bases and the J segment 7 bases; nucleotides outside the gene matches: 4. The V gene's germline CDR1 is MNHEY and CDR2 SVGAGI. The CDR3 loop spans 14 amino acids.

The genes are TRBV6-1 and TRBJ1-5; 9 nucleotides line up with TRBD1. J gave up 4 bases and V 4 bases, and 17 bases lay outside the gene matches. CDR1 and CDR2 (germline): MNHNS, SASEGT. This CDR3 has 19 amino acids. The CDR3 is CASSVPGQGRGMGNQPQHF. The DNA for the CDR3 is TGTGCCAGCAGTGTACCGGGACAGGGAAGGGGAATGGGAAATCAGCCCCAGCATTTT.

Written as DNA, the CDR3 is TGTGCCAGCAGTTACGGGTTAGCGGGACGGGGCAATGAGCAGTTCTTC. Translated, it gives CASSYGLAGRGNEQFF. The chain recombines TRBV6-6 with TRBJ2-1; 8 positions match TRBD2. Per germline, CDR1 MNHNY and CDR2 SVGAGI (reference sequence). With 2 bases clipped from V and 6 bases from J, the junction kept 9 bases outside the gene matches. This CDR3 has 16 residues.

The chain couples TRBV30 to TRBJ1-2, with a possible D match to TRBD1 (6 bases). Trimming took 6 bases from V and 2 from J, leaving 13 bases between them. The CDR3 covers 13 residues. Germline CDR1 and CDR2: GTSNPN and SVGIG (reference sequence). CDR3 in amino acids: CACVRGGNYGYTF. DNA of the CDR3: TGTGCCTGTGTTAGGGGGGGCAACTATGGCTACACCTTC.

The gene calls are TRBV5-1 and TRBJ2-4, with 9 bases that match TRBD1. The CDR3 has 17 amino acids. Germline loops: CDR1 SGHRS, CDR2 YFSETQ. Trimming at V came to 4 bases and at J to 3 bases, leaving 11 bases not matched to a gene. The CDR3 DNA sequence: TGCGCCAGCAGCCCCTATAGACAGGGGGTCGGCAAAAACATTCAGTACTTC. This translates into CASSPYRQGVGKNIQYF.

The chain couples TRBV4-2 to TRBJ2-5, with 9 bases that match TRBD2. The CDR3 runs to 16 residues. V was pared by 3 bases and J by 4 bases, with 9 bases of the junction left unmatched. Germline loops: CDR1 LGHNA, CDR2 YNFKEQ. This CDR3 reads CASSQGAGGPRETQYF. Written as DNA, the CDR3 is TGTGCCAGCAGCCAGGGCGCGGGAGGGCCCAGAGAGACCCAGTACTTC.

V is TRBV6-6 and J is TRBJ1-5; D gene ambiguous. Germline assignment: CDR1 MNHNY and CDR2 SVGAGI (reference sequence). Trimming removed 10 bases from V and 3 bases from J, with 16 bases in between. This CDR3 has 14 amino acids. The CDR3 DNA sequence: TGTGCCACCCGCGGTCGGAGCTACAATCAGCCCCAGCATTTT. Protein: CATRGRSYNQPQHF.